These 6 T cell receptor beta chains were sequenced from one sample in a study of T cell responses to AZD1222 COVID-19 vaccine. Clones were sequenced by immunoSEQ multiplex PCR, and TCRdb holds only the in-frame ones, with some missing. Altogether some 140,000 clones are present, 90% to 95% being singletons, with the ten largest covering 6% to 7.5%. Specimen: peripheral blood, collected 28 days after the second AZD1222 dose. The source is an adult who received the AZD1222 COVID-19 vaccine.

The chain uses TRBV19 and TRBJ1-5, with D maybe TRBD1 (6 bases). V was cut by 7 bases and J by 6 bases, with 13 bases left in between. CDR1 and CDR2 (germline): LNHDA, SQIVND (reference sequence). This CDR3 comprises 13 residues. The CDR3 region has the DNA TGTGCCAGTACACAGGGAGGCCCTCAGCCCCAGCATTTT. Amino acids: CASTQGGPQPQHF.

In DNA, the CDR3 is TGTGCCAGTTCTTCCGCACAGGTTACTGAAGCTTTCTTT. Its protein product is CASSSAQVTEAFF. This chain links TRBV19 with TRBJ1-1; perhaps TRBD1 as D (5 bases). This CDR3 spans 13 amino acids. CDR1 and CDR2 from the germline V gene are LNHDA and SQIVND (reference sequence). The V gene lost 8 bases and the J gene lost 5 bases, with 15 bases spanning the gap.

CDR3 sequence: CYCVGGTEAFF. The CDR3 DNA sequence: TGTTATTGCGTAGGTGGCACTGAAGCTTTCTTT. The chain links TRBV30 to TRBJ1-1; no clear D. This CDR3 has 11 residues. The germline V gene encodes CDR1 GTSNPN and CDR2 SVGIG (reference sequence).

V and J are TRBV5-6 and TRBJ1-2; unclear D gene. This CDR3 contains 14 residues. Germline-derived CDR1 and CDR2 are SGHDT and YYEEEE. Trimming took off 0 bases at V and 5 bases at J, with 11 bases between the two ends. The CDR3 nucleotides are TGTGCCAGCAGCTTGGCCAGCCTGATATATGGCTACACCTTC. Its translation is CASSLASLIYGYTF. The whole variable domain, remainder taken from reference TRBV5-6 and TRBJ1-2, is DAGVTQSPTHLIKTRGQQVTLRCSPKSGHDTVSWYQQALGQGPQFIFQYYEEEERQRGNFPDRFSGHQFPNYSSELNVNALLLGDSALYLCASSLASLIYGYTFGSGTRLTVV.

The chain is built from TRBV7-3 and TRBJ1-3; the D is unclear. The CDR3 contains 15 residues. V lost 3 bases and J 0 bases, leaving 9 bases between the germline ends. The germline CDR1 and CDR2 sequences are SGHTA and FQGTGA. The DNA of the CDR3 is TGTGCCAGCAGCTTCCAACCAGGCTCTGGAAACACCATATATTTT. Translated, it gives CASSFQPGSGNTIYF.

The DNA for the CDR3 is TGTGCCAGCAGCTTAGCGCTTACCGGAAGGGAAAAACTGTTTTTT. This gives the protein CASSLALTGREKLFF. The chain links TRBV7-9 to TRBJ1-4; D is ambiguous. V lost 0 bases and J 8 bases, leaving 13 bases between the germline ends. Germline V gene sequence: CDR1 SEHNR, CDR2 FQNEAQ (reference sequence). The CDR3 runs 15 residues.